The 6 T cell receptor beta chains in this list originate from one sample, sequenced in a study of shared clonotypes between healthy human individuals. The protocol was immunoSEQ multiplex PCR, while the TCRdb copy is restricted to in-frame clones and leaves out a portion. The repertoire consists of about 380,000 clones, with about 96% occurring once and the leading ten covering less than 0.35%. Sequenced sample: memory CD8+ T cells sorted from blood. Subset reported: CD45RO+ cells pooled with CCR7-negative TemRA cells. Receptors were obtained from a young man in good health.

The chain joins TRBV10-3 to TRBJ1-6, with D perhaps matching TRBD1 (5 bases). Germline CDR1 reads ENHRY; CDR2 reads SYGVKD. The CDR3 covers 14 residues. The V gene lost 3 bases and the J gene lost 7 bases, with 10 bases spanning the gap. CDR3 region: CAISDRETNSPLHF. For the CDR3, the DNA is TGTGCCATCAGTGACAGGGAAACGAATTCACCCCTCCACTTT.

This chain links TRBV2 with TRBJ2-7; the D gene is possibly TRBD2 (5 bases). V was trimmed by 6 bases and J by 7 bases, leaving 10 bases between them. The germline CDR1 and CDR2 sequences are SNHLY and FYNNEI. The CDR3 is made up of 11 amino acids. CDR3 sequence reads: CASRLGGEQYF. The CDR3 coding sequence is TGTGCCAGCAGACTAGGTGGGGAGCAGTACTTC.

V usage is TRBV5-4 and J usage is TRBJ2-1, with 7 bases fitting TRBD2. V lost 9 bases, J lost 9 bases, and 24 bases stayed unmatched. The CDR3 is made up of 17 amino acids. Germline V lookup: CDR1 SGHNT, CDR2 YYREEE (reference sequence). The CDR3 loop is CATTSNRGGGGNGEQFF. CDR3 coding DNA: TGTGCCACCACTAGCAACCGAGGTGGGGGGGGGAATGGTGAGCAGTTCTTC.

J is TRBJ1-2 and V is TRBV12-1; the tabulated D call, TRBD1, remains unverified against the DNA. TRBV12-1 is a documented pseudogene. This CDR3 is built from 17 residues. CDR3 region: CASSFATPGHRNYGYTF. The DNA for the CDR3 is TGTGCCAGCAGCTTTGCGACTCCGGGACACCGGAACTATGGCTACACCTTC.

The gene calls are TRBV19 and TRBJ2-1, with TRBD1 identical over 9 bases. The CDR3 contains 16 residues. Germline loops: CDR1 LNHDA, CDR2 SQIVND (reference sequence). V lost 2 bases to trimming and J lost 2 bases; unmatched junction nucleotides: 4. The CDR3 here is CASSIPGQGAYNEQFF. CDR3 DNA: TGTGCCAGTAGTATACCGGGACAGGGCGCCTACAATGAGCAGTTCTTC. Combining the CDR3 with reference TRBV19 and TRBJ2-1 gives the whole variable domain DGGITQSPKYLFRKEGQNVTLSCEQNLNHDAMYWYRQDPGQGLRLIYYSQIVNDFQKGDIAEGYSVSREKKESFPLTVTSAQKNPTAFYLCASSIPGQGAYNEQFFGPGTRLTVL.

CDR3 DNA: TGTGCCAGCGGATTCACAGGCTACGAGCAGTACTTC. Encoded protein: CASGFTGYEQYF. The chain is built from TRBV2 and TRBJ2-7, with D tentatively TRBD1 (5 bases). The CDR3 runs 12 residues. Germline CDR1 is SNHLY and CDR2 is FYNNEI. V lost 8 bases, J lost 3 bases, and 11 bases lay in between.